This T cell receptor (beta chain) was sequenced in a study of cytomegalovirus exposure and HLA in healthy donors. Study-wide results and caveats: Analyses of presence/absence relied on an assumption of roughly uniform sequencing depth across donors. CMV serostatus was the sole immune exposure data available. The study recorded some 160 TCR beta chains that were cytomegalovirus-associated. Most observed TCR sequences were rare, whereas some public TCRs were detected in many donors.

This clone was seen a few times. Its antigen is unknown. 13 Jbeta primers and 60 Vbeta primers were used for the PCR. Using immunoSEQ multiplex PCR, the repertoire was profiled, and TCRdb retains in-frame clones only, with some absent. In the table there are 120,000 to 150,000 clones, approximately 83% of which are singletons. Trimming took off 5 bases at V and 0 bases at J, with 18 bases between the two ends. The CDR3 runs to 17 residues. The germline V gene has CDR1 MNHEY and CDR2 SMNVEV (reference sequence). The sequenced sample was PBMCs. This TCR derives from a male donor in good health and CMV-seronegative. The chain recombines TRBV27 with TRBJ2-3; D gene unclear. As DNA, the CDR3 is TGTGCCAGCAGTACCTACTGGAGCGTTGTTAGCACAGATACGCAGTATTTT. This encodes CASSTYWSVVSTDTQYF.